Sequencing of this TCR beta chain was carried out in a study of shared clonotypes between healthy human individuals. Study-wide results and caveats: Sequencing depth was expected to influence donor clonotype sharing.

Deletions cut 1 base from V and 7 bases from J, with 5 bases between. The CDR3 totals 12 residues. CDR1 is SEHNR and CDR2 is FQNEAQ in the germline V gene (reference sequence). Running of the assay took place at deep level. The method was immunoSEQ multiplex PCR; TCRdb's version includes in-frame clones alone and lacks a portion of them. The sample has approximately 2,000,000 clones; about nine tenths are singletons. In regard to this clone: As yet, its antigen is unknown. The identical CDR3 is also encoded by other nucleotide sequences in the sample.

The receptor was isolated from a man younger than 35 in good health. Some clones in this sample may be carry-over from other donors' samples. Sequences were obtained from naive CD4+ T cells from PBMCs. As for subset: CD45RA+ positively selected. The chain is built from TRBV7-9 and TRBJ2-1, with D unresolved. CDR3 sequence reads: CASSLVGNEQFF. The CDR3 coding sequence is TGTGCCAGCAGCTTAGTCGGGAATGAGCAGTTCTTC.